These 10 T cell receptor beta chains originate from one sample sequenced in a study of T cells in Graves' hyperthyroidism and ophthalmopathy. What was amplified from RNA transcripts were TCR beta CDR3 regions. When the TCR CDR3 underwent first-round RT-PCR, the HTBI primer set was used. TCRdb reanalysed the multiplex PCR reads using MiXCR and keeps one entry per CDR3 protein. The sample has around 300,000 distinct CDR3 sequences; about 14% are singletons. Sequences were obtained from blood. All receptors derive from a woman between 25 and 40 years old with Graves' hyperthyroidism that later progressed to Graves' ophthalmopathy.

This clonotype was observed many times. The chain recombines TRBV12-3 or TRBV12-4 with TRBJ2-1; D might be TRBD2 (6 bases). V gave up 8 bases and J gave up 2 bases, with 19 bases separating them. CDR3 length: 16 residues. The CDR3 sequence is CASRDSWRGTYNEQFF. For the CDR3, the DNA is TGTGCCAGCCGAGATTCTTGGCGGGGAACCTACAATGAGCAGTTCTTC.

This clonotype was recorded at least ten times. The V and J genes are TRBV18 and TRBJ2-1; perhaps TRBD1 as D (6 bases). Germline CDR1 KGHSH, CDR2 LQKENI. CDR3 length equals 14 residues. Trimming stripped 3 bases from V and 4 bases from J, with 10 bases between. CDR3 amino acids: CASSPGTPYNEQFF. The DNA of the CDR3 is TGTGCCAGCTCACCGGGGACACCTTACAATGAGCAGTTCTTC.

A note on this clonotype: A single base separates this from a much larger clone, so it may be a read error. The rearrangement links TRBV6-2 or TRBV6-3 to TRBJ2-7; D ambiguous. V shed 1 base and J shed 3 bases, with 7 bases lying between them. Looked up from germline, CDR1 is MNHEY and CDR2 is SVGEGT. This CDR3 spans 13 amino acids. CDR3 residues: CASSYWRGYEQYF. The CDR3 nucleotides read TGTGCCAGCAGTTACTGGAGAGGCTACGAGCAGTACTTC.

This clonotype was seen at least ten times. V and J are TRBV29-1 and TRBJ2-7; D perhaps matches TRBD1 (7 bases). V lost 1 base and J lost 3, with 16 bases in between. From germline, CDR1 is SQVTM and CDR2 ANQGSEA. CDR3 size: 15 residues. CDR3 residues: CSVEGQTGRHYEQYF. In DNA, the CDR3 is TGCAGCGTTGAAGGGCAGACAGGGAGGCACTACGAGCAGTACTTC.

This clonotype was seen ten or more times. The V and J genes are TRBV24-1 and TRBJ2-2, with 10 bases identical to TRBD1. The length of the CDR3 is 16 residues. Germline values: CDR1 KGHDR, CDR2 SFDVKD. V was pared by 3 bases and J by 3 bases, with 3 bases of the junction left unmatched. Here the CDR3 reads CATSDPGTGDTGELFF. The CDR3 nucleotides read TGTGCCACCAGTGATCCCGGGACAGGGGACACCGGGGAGCTGTTTTTT.

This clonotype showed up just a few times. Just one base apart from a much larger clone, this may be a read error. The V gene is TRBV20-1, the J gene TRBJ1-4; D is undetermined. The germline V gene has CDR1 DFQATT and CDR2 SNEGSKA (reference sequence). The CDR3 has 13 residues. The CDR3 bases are TGCAGTGCTAGAGGTGCAACTAATGAAAACCTGTTTTTT. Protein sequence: CSARGATNENLFF.

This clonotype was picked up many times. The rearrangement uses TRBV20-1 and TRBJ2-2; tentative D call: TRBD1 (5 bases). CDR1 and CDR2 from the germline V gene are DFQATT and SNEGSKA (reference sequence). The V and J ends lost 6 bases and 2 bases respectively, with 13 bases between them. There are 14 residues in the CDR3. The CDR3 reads CSALKTANTGELFF. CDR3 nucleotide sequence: TGCAGTGCCCTGAAGACAGCCAACACCGGGGAGCTGTTTTTT.

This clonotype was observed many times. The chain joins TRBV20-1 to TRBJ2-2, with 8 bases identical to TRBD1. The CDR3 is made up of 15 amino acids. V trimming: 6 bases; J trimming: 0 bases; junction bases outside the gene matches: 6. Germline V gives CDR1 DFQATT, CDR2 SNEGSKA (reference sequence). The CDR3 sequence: CSAEDRVSNTGELFF. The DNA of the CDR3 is TGCAGTGCGGAGGACAGGGTGTCGAACACCGGGGAGCTGTTTTTT.

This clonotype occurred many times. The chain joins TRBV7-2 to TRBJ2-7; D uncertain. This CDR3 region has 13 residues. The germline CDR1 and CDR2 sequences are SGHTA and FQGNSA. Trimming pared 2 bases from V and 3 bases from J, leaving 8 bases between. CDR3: CASSLRQDYEQYF. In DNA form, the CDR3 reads TGTGCCAGCAGCTTAAGGCAAGACTACGAGCAGTACTTC.

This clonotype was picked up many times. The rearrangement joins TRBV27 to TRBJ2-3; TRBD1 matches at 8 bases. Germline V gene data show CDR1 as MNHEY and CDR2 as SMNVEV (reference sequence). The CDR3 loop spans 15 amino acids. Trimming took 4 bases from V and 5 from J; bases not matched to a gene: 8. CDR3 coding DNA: TGTGCCAGCAGTTATAGCAGGGGGCAGAAAGATACGCAGTATTTT. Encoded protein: CASSYSRGQKDTQYF.